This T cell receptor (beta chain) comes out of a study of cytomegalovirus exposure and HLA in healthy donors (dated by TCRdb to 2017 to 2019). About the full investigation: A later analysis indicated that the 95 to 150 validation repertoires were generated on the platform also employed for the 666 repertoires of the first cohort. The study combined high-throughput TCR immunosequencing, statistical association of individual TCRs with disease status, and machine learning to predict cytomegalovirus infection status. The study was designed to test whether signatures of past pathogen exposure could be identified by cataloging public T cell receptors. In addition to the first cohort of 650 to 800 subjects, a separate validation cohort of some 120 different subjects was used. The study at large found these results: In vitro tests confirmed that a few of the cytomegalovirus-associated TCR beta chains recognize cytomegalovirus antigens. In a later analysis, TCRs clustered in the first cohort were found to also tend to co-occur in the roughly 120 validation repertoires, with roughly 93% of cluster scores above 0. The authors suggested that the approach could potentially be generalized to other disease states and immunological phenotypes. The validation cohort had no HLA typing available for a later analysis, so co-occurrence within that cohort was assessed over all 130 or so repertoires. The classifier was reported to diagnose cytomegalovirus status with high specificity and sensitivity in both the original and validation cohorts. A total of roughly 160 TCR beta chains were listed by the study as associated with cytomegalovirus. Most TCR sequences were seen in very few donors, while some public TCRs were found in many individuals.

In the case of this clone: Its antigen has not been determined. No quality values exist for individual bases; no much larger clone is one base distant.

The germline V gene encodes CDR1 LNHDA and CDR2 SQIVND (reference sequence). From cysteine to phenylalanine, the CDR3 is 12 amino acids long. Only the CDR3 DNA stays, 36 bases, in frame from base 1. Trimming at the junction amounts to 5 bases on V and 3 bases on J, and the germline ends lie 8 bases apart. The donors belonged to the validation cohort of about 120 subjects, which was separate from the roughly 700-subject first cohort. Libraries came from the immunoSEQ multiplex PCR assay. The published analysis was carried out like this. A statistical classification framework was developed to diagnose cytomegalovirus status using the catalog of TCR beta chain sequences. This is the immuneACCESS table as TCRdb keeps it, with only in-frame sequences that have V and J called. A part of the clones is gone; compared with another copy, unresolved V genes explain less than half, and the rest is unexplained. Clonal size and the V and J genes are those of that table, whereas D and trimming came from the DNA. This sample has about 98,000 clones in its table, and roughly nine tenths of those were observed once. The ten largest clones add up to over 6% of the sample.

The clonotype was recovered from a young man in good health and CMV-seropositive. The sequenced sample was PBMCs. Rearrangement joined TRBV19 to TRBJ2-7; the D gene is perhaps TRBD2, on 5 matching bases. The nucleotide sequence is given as TGTGCCAGTAGTCCCGGGGACTACGAGCAGTACTTC. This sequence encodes CASSPGDYEQYF.